These T cell receptor beta chains were read from a single sample in a study of T cell responses to AZD1222 COVID-19 vaccine. Sequenced by immunoSEQ multiplex PCR; TCRdb stores in-frame clones only, minus some. The table lists under 60,000 clones, about 86% of them singletons. The sequenced sample was peripheral blood, obtained on day 0 of AZD1222 vaccination. The receptor source for this set is an adult in good health. The CDR3 runs from the conserved cysteine through the conserved F or W. A D gene is named only where the DNA matches it firmly. Rows give clone size only sometimes, using once, few, many, or a class for an expanded clone.

clone_size d_call j_call v_call cdr3_aa cdr3_nt
NA TRBD2 TRBJ2-7 TRBV5-1 CASSFTSGRPSYEQYF TGCGCCAGCAGCTTTACTAGCGGGCGGCCTTCCTACGAGCAGTACTTC
NA TRBD1 TRBJ2-7 TRBV19 CASSRGTGGSYEQYF TGTGCCAGTAGTCGAGGGACAGGGGGTTCCTACGAGCAGTACTTC
NA NA TRBJ1-1 TRBV27 CASILTGGWGEAFF TGTGCCAGCATCCTTACGGGGGGATGGGGTGAAGCTTTCTTT
NA NA TRBJ1-1 TRBV6-5 CASSPPGLSEAFF TGTGCCAGCAGTCCTCCGGGCTTAAGTGAAGCTTTCTTT
NA NA TRBJ1-4 TRBV28 CASSLGGPNEKLFF TGTGCCAGCAGTTTAGGAGGGCCTAATGAAAAACTGTTTTTT
NA TRBD2 TRBJ2-3 TRBV5-6 CASGRLLAVITDTQYF TGTGCCAGCGGCCGGTTGCTAGCGGTTATCACAGATACGCAGTATTTT
NA TRBD2 TRBJ2-7 TRBV30 CAWRNRGLAGYEQYF TGTGCCTGGAGGAACCGGGGACTAGCGGGCTACGAGCAGTACTTC
NA TRBD1 TRBJ2-7 TRBV10-3 CAISAGDRGLRPPYEQYF TGTGCCATCAGTGCCGGCGACAGGGGATTAAGACCTCCCTACGAGCAGTACTTC
NA TRBD1 TRBJ1-1 TRBV27 CASSFLRLNTGDRNTEAFF TGTGCCAGCAGTTTTCTGAGGTTGAATACAGGGGACCGAAACACTGAAGCTTTCTTT
NA TRBD1 TRBJ1-2 TRBV24-1 CATSDRGRNYGYTF TGTGCCACCAGTGACAGGGGGCGAAACTATGGCTACACCTTC
NA NA TRBJ1-5 TRBV5-5 CASSPWTEYSNQPQHF TGTGCCAGCAGCCCTTGGACAGAGTATAGCAATCAGCCCCAGCATTTT
NA NA TRBJ2-4 TRBV25-1 CASSDPQINIQYF TGTGCCAGCAGTGATCCACAGATAAACATTCAGTACTTC
NA NA TRBJ1-1 TRBV15 CATSRVWGGILTEAFF TGTGCCACCAGCAGAGTTTGGGGGGGGATACTGACTGAAGCTTTCTTT
NA NA TRBJ1-1 TRBV21-1 CASRQNTEAFF TGTGCCAGCCGACAGAACACTGAAGCTTTCTTT
once NA TRBJ1-5 TRBV7-9 CASSGTPYNQPQHF TGTGCCAGCAGCGGAACGCCTTACAATCAGCCCCAGCATTTT
NA TRBD1 TRBJ1-3 TRBV28 CASSFNPSYRGPSGNTIYF TGTGCCAGCAGTTTTAACCCCAGTTACAGGGGTCCGTCCGGAAACACCATATATTTT
NA NA TRBJ1-1 TRBV30 CAWSALRTGLKAFF TGTGCCTGGAGTGCCCTCAGAACAGGGCTCAAAGCTTTCTTT
once NA TRBJ2-3 TRBV3-1/TRBV3-2 CASSQTLTSTDTQYF TGTGCCAGCAGCCAAACCTTGACTAGCACAGATACGCAGTATTTT
NA NA TRBJ2-3 TRBV19 CATQRVGGVTDTQYF TGTGCCACCCAGCGGGTTGGCGGGGTCACAGATACGCAGTATTTT
NA NA TRBJ1-6 TRBV29-1 CSVVFSPLHF TGCAGCGTCGTATTCTCGCCCCTCCACTTT
NA NA TRBJ2-3 TRBV28 CASSLTSGTDTQYF TGTGCCAGCAGTTTGACGTCGGGGACAGATACGCAGTATTTT
NA NA TRBJ1-1 TRBV30 CAWDRGETEAFF TGTGCCTGGGATAGGGGGGAGACTGAAGCTTTCTTT
NA NA TRBJ1-1 TRBV7-2 CASSLGRGSTEAFF TGTGCCAGCAGCTTAGGAAGGGGTTCAACTGAAGCTTTCTTT
NA NA TRBJ1-2 TRBV27 CASSRGTYYGYTF TGTGCCAGCAGTAGAGGGACCTATTATGGCTACACCTTC
once TRBD1 TRBJ2-2 TRBV4-2 CASSQDPGQVSTGELFF TGTGCCAGCAGCCAAGATCCCGGACAGGTCAGCACCGGGGAGCTGTTTTTT
once NA TRBJ2-2 TRBV5-1 CASTGIRLGTGELFF TGCGCCAGCACTGGGATCCGCCTGGGCACCGGGGAGCTGTTTTTT
NA NA TRBJ2-1 TRBV7-8 CASSLSLATAMYEQFF TGTGCCAGCAGCTTATCCTTAGCTACTGCTATGTATGAGCAGTTCTTC
NA NA TRBJ1-5 TRBV2 CASRGDGAMGQPQHF TGTGCCAGCAGGGGGGACGGAGCCATGGGGCAGCCCCAGCATTTT
NA TRBD1 TRBJ1-2 TRBV2 CASSVGAGQGRSNYGYTF TGTGCCAGCAGTGTGGGGGCTGGACAGGGGAGGAGTAACTATGGCTACACCTTC
NA NA TRBJ2-5 TRBV24-1 CATSDRETQYF TGTGCCACCAGTGATAGAGAGACCCAGTACTTC
NA TRBD1 TRBJ2-6 TRBV4-2 CASSPDRDSSGANVLTF TGTGCCAGCAGCCCAGACCGGGACAGTTCTGGGGCCAACGTCCTGACTTTC
NA TRBD1 TRBJ1-4 TRBV6-5 CASIGQGAGEKLFF TGTGCCAGCATCGGACAGGGGGCTGGCGAAAAACTGTTTTTT
NA NA TRBJ1-2 TRBV5-5 CASSFRESHYGYTF TGTGCCAGCAGCTTCCGGGAAAGCCACTATGGCTACACCTTC
NA NA TRBJ1-3 TRBV5-1 CASSLAATGNTIYF TGCGCCAGCAGCTTGGCTGCTACAGGGAACACCATATATTTT
NA NA TRBJ2-7 TRBV6-5 CASRFNGAYEQYF TGTGCCAGCAGATTCAACGGAGCCTACGAGCAGTACTTC
NA NA TRBJ1-5 TRBV7-2 CASSSGQTPQPQHF TGTGCCAGCAGCTCAGGACAGACCCCACAGCCCCAGCATTTT
few NA TRBJ2-7 TRBV14 CASSQDRVRYEQYF TGTGCCAGCAGCCAAGATCGGGTTCGGTACGAGCAGTACTTC
NA NA TRBJ1-2 TRBV4-3 CASSQAGSYGYTF TGCGCCAGCAGCCAGGCCGGGTCCTATGGCTACACCTTC
NA NA TRBJ2-1 TRBV2 CAAKRDSYNEQFF TGTGCCGCAAAGAGGGATTCCTACAATGAGCAGTTCTTC
NA NA TRBJ2-2 TRBV12-3/TRBV12-4 CASRGQLTGELFF TGTGCCAGCAGAGGACAGCTCACCGGGGAGCTGTTTTTT
NA TRBD2 TRBJ2-7 TRBV4-2 CASSQVTSGSTPYEQYF TGTGCCAGCAGCCAAGTTACTAGCGGGAGTACCCCCTACGAGCAGTACTTC
NA NA TRBJ2-7 TRBV11-2 CASSLGALGLSSYEQYF TGTGCCAGCAGCTTAGGGGCACTGGGCCTTAGCTCCTACGAGCAGTACTTC
NA NA TRBJ1-2 TRBV12-3/TRBV12-4 CASSLSANYGYTF TGTGCCAGCAGTTTATCGGCCAACTATGGCTACACCTTC
NA NA TRBJ2-1 TRBV4-1 CASSQTPAGKIDEQFF TGCGCCAGCAGCCAAACCCCGGCGGGAAAGATTGATGAGCAGTTCTTC
NA NA TRBJ1-4 TRBV12-3/TRBV12-4 CASSLKHTEKLFF TGTGCCAGCAGTTTGAAACACACGGAAAAACTGTTTTTT
few NA TRBJ2-5 TRBV21-1 CASTQQGPQETQYF TGTGCCAGCACTCAACAGGGCCCCCAAGAGACCCAGTACTTC
NA NA TRBJ1-2 TRBV19 CASSIGQGNGGYTF TGTGCCAGTAGTATAGGGCAGGGGAATGGCGGCTACACCTTC
NA NA TRBJ1-2 TRBV6-2/TRBV6-3 CASSTVGGYTF TGTGCCAGCAGCACGGTAGGGGGCTACACCTTC
NA TRBD2 TRBJ2-7 TRBV6-5 CASSYAGGSSYEQYF TGTGCCAGCAGTTACGCGGGGGGATCCTCCTACGAGCAGTACTTC